One and the same sample provided the 8 T cell receptor beta chains below, sequenced in a study of blood T cell repertoires in COVID-19. Generated by immunoSEQ multiplex PCR, the TCRdb table keeps only in-frame clones and is missing some. The repertoire holds approximately 130,000 clones, with approximately 77% as singletons. Sequenced material: peripheral blood. These receptors were taken from a man older than 75 with acute or convalescent COVID-19.

The chain couples TRBV7-2 to TRBJ1-5; D is unresolved. The CDR3 runs to 15 residues. The V gene lost 5 bases and the J gene lost 0 bases, with 11 bases spanning the gap. The germline CDR1 and CDR2 sequences are SGHTA and FQGNSA. CDR3 residues: CASSRDNYSNQPQHF. CDR3 nucleotide sequence: TGTGCCAGCAGCCGCGACAATTATAGCAATCAGCCCCAGCATTTT.

The J gene is TRBJ1-2, the V gene TRBV6-6; perhaps TRBD1 as D (6 bases). The CDR3 sequence is 13 residues long. V dropped 6 bases and J dropped 5 bases, with 13 bases sitting between them. Per germline, CDR1 MNHNY and CDR2 SVGAGI (reference sequence). The CDR3 loop reads CASSRTGFYGYTF. The CDR3 bases are TGTGCCAGCAGCCGTACAGGGTTTTATGGCTACACCTTC.

J is TRBJ2-1 and V is TRBV7-9; a weak D match, TRBD2 (7 bases). The CDR3 sequence is 16 residues long. V shed 2 bases and J shed 6 bases, with 17 bases lying between them. CDR1 SEHNR and CDR2 FQNEAQ come from the germline V gene (reference sequence). The CDR3 DNA sequence: TGTGCCAGCAGCTTATCGTCGGGGGGCACAACCAATGAGCAGTTCTTC. Its translation: CASSLSSGGTTNEQFF.

DNA of the CDR3: TGCGCCAGCAGCCAGGGACAGGGTTCCACTGAAGCTTTCTTT. Amino acid sequence: CASSQGQGSTEAFF. This chain joins TRBV5-1 and TRBJ1-1, with 9 bases fitting TRBD1. Germline CDR1 SGHRS, CDR2 YFSETQ. The CDR3 spans 14 residues. J gave up 4 bases and V 4 bases, and 5 bases lay outside the gene matches. Full variable domain (outside the CDR3, taken from reference TRBV5-1 and TRBJ1-1): KAGVTQTPRYLIKTRGQQVTLSCSPISGHRSVSWYQQTPGQGLQFLFEYFSETQRNKGNFPGRFSGRQFSNSRSEMNVSTLELGDSALYLCASSQGQGSTEAFFGQGTRLTVV.

There are a few counts of this clone. The rearrangement links TRBV6-6 to TRBJ1-2, with 7 bases identical to TRBD1. Germline-derived CDR1 and CDR2 are MNHNY and SVGAGI (reference sequence). The CDR3 contains 15 residues. V lost 5 bases and J lost 7; bases outside the gene matches: 13. The DNA for the CDR3 is TGTGCCAGCAGTAACGAAAACAGGGGACTCTCTGGCTACACCTTC. This encodes CASSNENRGLSGYTF.

The chain links TRBV7-8 to TRBJ1-5; D is unresolved. Germline lookup yields CDR1 SGHVS and CDR2 FQNEAQ. This CDR3 spans 16 amino acids. Trimming cost V 1 base and J 4 bases, with 14 bases left between them. The CDR3 coding sequence is TGTGCCAGCAGCTTAGGTCCCAGGAACCAGAATCAGCCCCAGCATTTT. It encodes CASSLGPRNQNQPQHF.

The chain links TRBV3-1 (or the pseudogene TRBV3-2) to TRBJ1-5; D is undetermined. Per the germline V gene, CDR1 is LGHDT and CDR2 is YNNKEL (reference sequence). This CDR3 has 13 residues. The V end lost 3 bases, the J end lost 5 bases, and 8 bases lay between the germline ends. DNA of the CDR3: TGTGCCAGCAGCCACCTCGGGGATCAGCCCCAGCATTTT. Translating gives CASSHLGDQPQHF.

The chain combines TRBV9 with TRBJ2-1, with D possibly being TRBD1 (5 bases). Trimming removed 0 bases at V and 2 bases at J, with 12 bases between. Germline V gene lookup returns CDR1 SGDLS and CDR2 YYNGEE. The CDR3 is made up of 16 amino acids. Here the CDR3 DNA reads TGTGCCAGCAGCGTAGGGGGCGGCAGGGCCTACAATGAGCAGTTCTTC. Its translation: CASSVGGGRAYNEQFF.